This T cell receptor (beta chain) was observed in a study of T-cell reconstitution after alpha-beta-depleted transplantation in children (dated by TCRdb to about 2016). As for the study more broadly: Using TCR repertoire profiling, the study quantitatively followed how T-cell immune reconstitution unfolded in children after TCRalphabeta/CD19-depleted allogeneic hematopoietic cell transplantation.

The label giving this sample's treatment or condition can be read as: allogeneic hematopoietic cell transplantation with graft depleted of TCRalphabeta T cells and CD19 B cells. TCRalphabeta/CD19-depleted allogeneic hematopoietic cell grafts were given to the transplant recipients, all of whom were children. This clonotype was counted a few times. Its cognate antigen has yet to be identified. Base qualities were left out, and no much larger clone turns up one base away. Library preparation used PCR. Sequencing relied on an Illumina HiSeq 2500. TCR library preparation used molecular barcoding, with unique molecular identifiers applied to normalize quantification of the TCRbeta repertoire. In-frame beta chains were kept once TCRdb had trimmed the public reads at Q25 with fastp and called clones with MiXCR. Each entry merges the rows of one CDR3 protein and shows their most common DNA and genes. The sample table shows approximately 630,000 distinct CDR3 sequences, and 10% to 15% are seen once. 0.79% of the sample rests with the top ten.

The paper as a whole reports these results and caveats: In some patients, high TCRbeta diversity at day 60 was attributed to recipient T cells and intrathymic progenitors that had survived conditioning. Over the following months the frequencies of hyperexpanded clones went down, and after one year T-cell counts and TCRbeta diversity were mostly credited to newly produced T cells. About two months after transplant, the apparently early recovery of alphabetaT-cell counts reportedly depended on just several hundred clones that had expanded rapidly and came from non-depleted graft cells.

The sequence came from a girl aged 2 to 10 with congenital amegakaryocytic thrombocytopenia, due to receive a stem cell transplant. The sequencing here drew on PBMCs, taken before TCRalphabeta/CD19-depleted stem cell transplant.

The DNA is TGTGCCAGCAGTCACAGGGGGCCCTACAATGAGCAGTTCTTC. This encodes CASSHRGPYNEQFF. This receptor chain uses TRBV12-3 or TRBV12-4 and TRBJ2-1; TRBD1 fits 9 bases in the junction. V and J are trimmed by 5 bases and 2 bases, and the gene matches miss 1 base of the junction. The CDR3 measures 14 amino acids from cysteine to phenylalanine. The only DNA kept is the CDR3, 42 bases in frame from the first base.